One sample yielded the 17 T cell receptor beta chains listed below, sequenced in a study of blood T cells in healthy people across ages. Together with a sample-barcoded 5' primer, a J-beta primer mix was included in a second PCR lasting about 6 to 11 cycles. TCRdb called the 5' RACE reads again in MiXCR, with one record for every CDR3 protein. This table holds roughly 700,000 distinct CDR3 sequences, 20% to 25% found once. These data were also reused for a study on T cells of mothers and their children.

The sequencing sample was made of blood. The receptor set was obtained from a boy between 10 and 17 years old in good health.

V usage is TRBV20-1 and J usage is TRBJ2-7; TRBD1 might be the D (5 bases). Germline V CDR1 and CDR2: DFQATT, SNEGSKA (reference sequence). The V gene lost 6 bases and the J gene lost 2 bases, with 17 bases spanning the gap. CDR3 length: 14 amino acids. DNA of the CDR3: TGCAGTGCGCCGAGACAGTATCAAGCCTACGAGCAGTACTTC. Its protein is CSAPRQYQAYEQYF.

This clonotype was detected a few times. V is TRBV20-1 and J is TRBJ1-6, with D hard to call. V dropped 2 bases and J dropped 11 bases, with 19 bases sitting between them. This CDR3 comprises 15 residues. Germline V gene lookup returns CDR1 DFQATT and CDR2 SNEGSKA (reference sequence). CDR3 region: CSARNTDGDHPPLHF. CDR3 bases: TGCAGTGCTAGAAACACCGACGGCGACCATCCACCCCTCCACTTT.

V and J are TRBV27 and TRBJ2-5, with D possibly being TRBD1 or TRBD2 (5 bases each). The J call may be faulty, since TRBJ2-1 better matches the DNA end. Germline CDR1 MNHEY, CDR2 SMNVEV (reference sequence). The CDR3 runs to 15 residues. The CDR3 region is CASSSGTHQTERQFF. CDR3 sequence (DNA): TGTGCCAGCAGTTCCGGGACCCACCAAACTGAGCGCCAGTTCTTC.

This clonotype was seen many times. The rearrangement links TRBV7-2 to TRBJ2-6; D might be TRBD1 or TRBD2, each matching 5 bases. The CDR3 length is 15 residues. CDR1 and CDR2 from the germline V gene are SGHTA and FQGNSA. Trimming removed 4 bases from V and 2 bases from J, with 9 bases in between. The CDR3 region has the DNA TGTGCCAGCAGCTCCCGGGGCCCTGGGGCCAACGTCCTGACTTTC. It codes for CASSSRGPGANVLTF.

The chain combines TRBV28 with TRBJ2-7; D is uncertain. CDR3 size: 14 residues. Germline values: CDR1 MDHEN, CDR2 SYDVKM. V shed 6 bases and J shed 2 bases, with 14 bases lying between them. In DNA, the CDR3 is TGTGCCAGCAGCTCCCCAGTGGTCCCCTACGAGCAGTACTTC. Protein: CASSSPVVPYEQYF.

The chain uses TRBV20-1 and TRBJ2-4; D is perhaps TRBD2 (5 bases). The V gene lost 0 bases and the J gene lost 2 bases, with 17 bases spanning the gap. CDR1 and CDR2 from the germline V gene are DFQATT and SNEGSKA (reference sequence). The length of the CDR3 is 17 residues. The CDR3 sequence is CSARDPYRPGSKNIQYF. The CDR3 DNA follows: TGCAGTGCTAGAGATCCGTATCGGCCGGGGTCCAAAAACATTCAGTACTTC.

V gene TRBV5-1 combines with J gene TRBJ2-2; 9 nucleotides line up with TRBD1. This CDR3 is built from 16 residues. V dropped 5 bases and J dropped 4; count of bases not matched to a gene: 9. CDR1 is SGHRS, CDR2 YFSETQ, per germline. The CDR3 DNA sequence: TGCGCCAGCAGAGACACCGGGACAGGGCCCACCGGGGAGCTGTTTTTT. The encoded protein is CASRDTGTGPTGELFF.

This clonotype has more than one count but fewer than ten. This chain uses TRBV20-1 with TRBJ2-5, with D perhaps being TRBD1 or TRBD2 (5 bases each). The ends were cut back, 3 bases at V and 5 bases at J, with 13 bases in the middle. There are 13 residues in the CDR3. Germline CDR1 DFQATT, CDR2 SNEGSKA (reference sequence). The CDR3: CSASFGGSETQYF. CDR3 in DNA: TGCAGTGCTAGTTTTGGGGGTAGTGAGACCCAGTACTTC.

The chain combines TRBV12-5 with TRBJ1-5; D call uncertain. The germline V gene encodes CDR1 LGHNT and CDR2 FRNRAP. CDR3 length equals 15 residues. Trimming pared 2 bases from V and 0 bases from J, leaving 8 bases between. The CDR3 coding sequence is TGTGCTAGTGGTTTGTACGACAATAGCAATCAGCCCCAGCATTTT. As protein: CASGLYDNSNQPQHF.

This clonotype has only a few counts. CDR3 region: CASSQYATSGQETQYF. CDR3 DNA sequence: TGTGCCAGCAGCCAATACGCGACCTCGGGCCAAGAGACCCAGTACTTC. The chain is built from TRBV3-1 and TRBJ2-5, with no clear D. The germline CDR1 and CDR2 sequences are LGHDT and YNNKEL (reference sequence). Trimming stripped 2 bases from V and 1 base from J, with 14 bases between. The CDR3 covers 16 residues.

The chain carries TRBV29-1 and TRBJ1-2; D ambiguous. This CDR3 comprises 13 residues. V lost 3 bases and J 0 bases, leaving 8 bases between the germline ends. Per germline, CDR1 SQVTM and CDR2 ANQGSEA. Written as DNA, the CDR3 is TGCAGCGTTGATCGGGAATCTAACTATGGCTACACCTTC. This encodes CSVDRESNYGYTF.

V and J are TRBV7-2 and TRBJ2-3; D perhaps matches TRBD2 (6 bases). Germline assignment: CDR1 SGHTA and CDR2 FQGNSA. This CDR3 contains 15 residues. V lost 3 bases and J lost 1, with 11 bases in between. CDR3 loop: CASSFATGGTDTQYF. For the CDR3, the DNA is TGTGCCAGCAGCTTTGCAACGGGGGGCACAGATACGCAGTATTTT.

This rearrangement joins TRBV27 to TRBJ1-2; weak D call: TRBD1 (6 bases). Between the trimmed V and J ends, which lost 3 bases and 4 bases, there was a span of 15 bases. The CDR3 consists of 15 residues. Per germline, CDR1 MNHEY and CDR2 SMNVEV (reference sequence). This CDR3 reads CASSFFRTGSYGYTF. DNA for the CDR3: TGTGCCAGCAGTTTCTTCCGTACAGGGAGCTATGGCTACACCTTC.

This clonotype came up once. In this CDR3 the conserved last residue, phenylalanine or tryptophan, is missing, so a read error is likely. This rearrangement joins TRBV7-2 to TRBJ2-3; a possible D gene is TRBD1 (8 bases). V dropped 5 bases and J dropped 4 bases, with 22 bases sitting between them. The CDR3 covers 17 residues. Germline lookup yields CDR1 SGHTA and CDR2 FQGNSA. This chain's CDR3 is CASSPRTRTGLADTQYL. The CDR3 coding sequence is TGTGCCAGCAGCCCCAGGACTAGGACAGGGTTGGCAGATACGCAGTATCTT.

There are a few counts of this clonotype. The chain carries TRBV5-5 and TRBJ1-6; D perhaps matches TRBD1 (5 bases). V gave up 10 bases and J gave up 9 bases, with 17 bases separating them. This CDR3 has 13 residues. Germline assignment: CDR1 SGHKS and CDR2 YYEKEE (reference sequence). The CDR3: CAVGTGVGSPLHF. The CDR3 DNA is TGTGCCGTCGGGACGGGTGTAGGTTCACCCCTCCACTTT.

This clonotype was seen more than once but under ten times. The chain recombines TRBV5-1 with TRBJ2-7, with D possibly being TRBD1 (6 bases). The germline gives CDR1 SGHRS, CDR2 YFSETQ. This CDR3 is 16 amino acids long. V gave up 1 base and J gave up 5 bases, with 19 bases separating them. The CDR3 sequence: CASSLIRDTTNHEQYF. In DNA, the CDR3 is TGCGCCAGCAGCTTGATTCGGGACACCACGAACCACGAGCAGTACTTC.

This clonotype was recorded a few times. This chain links TRBV2 with TRBJ1-2, with D uncertain. The CDR3 loop spans 11 amino acids. With 1 base removed from V and 10 bases from J, the gap between germline ends came to 7 bases. CDR1 is SNHLY and CDR2 is FYNNEI in the germline V gene. The CDR3 region is CASSEEGHYTF. CDR3 coding DNA: TGTGCCAGCAGTGAAGAGGGCCACTACACCTTC. Full variable domain (outside the CDR3, taken from reference TRBV2 and TRBJ1-2): EPEVTQTPSHQVTQMGQEVILRCVPISNHLYFYWYRQILGQKVEFLVSFYNNEISEKSEIFDDQFSVERPDGSNFTLKIRSTKLEDSAMYFCASSEEGHYTFGSGTRLTVV.